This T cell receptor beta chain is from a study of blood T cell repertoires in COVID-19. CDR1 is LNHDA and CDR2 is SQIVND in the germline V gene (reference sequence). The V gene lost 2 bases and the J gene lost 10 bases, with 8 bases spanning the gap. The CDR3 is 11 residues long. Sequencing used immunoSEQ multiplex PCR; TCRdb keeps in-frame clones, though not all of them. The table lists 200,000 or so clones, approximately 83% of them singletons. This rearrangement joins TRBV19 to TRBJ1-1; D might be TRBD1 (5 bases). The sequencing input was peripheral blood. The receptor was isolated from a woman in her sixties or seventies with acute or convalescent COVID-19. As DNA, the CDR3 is TGTGCCAGTAGTATAATGGGGGGAGCTTTCTTT. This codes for CASSIMGGAFF.